These T cell receptor beta chains were read from a single sample in a study of response to subunit inactivated influenza vaccine. In TCRdb, the RT-PCR reads were re-called with MiXCR into one record per CDR3 protein. There are fewer than 650,000 distinct CDR3 sequences in the sample; 10% to 15% occur only once, and less than 15% lies in the top ten. The material was PBMCs from blood, obtained roughly 46 days after vaccination. The receptor set was obtained from a man between 45 and 60 years old who received an inactivated influenza vaccine. Each CDR3 is given with its conserved first and last residue. A D gene is named only where the DNA matches it firmly. Clone size is not always given. Where it is, it says once, few, many or a class for expanded clones.

d_gene: TRBD1
v_gene: TRBV5-1
j_gene: TRBJ1-6
abundance: few
CDR3aa: CASSPGGSDSPLHF
CDR3nt: TGCGCCAGCAGTCCAGGGGGAAGCGACTCACCCCTCCACTTT

d_gene: TRBD1
v_gene: TRBV25-1
j_gene: TRBJ2-7
abundance: -
CDR3aa: CASSGGQGPLEQYF
CDR3nt: TGTGCCAGCAGTGGTGGACAGGGTCCCCTCGAGCAGTACTTC

d_gene: TRBD1
v_gene: TRBV2
j_gene: TRBJ1-4
abundance: -
CDR3aa: CASRKDRDYEKLFF
CDR3nt: TGTGCCAGCAGGAAGGACAGGGACTACGAAAAACTGTTTTTT

d_gene: -
v_gene: TRBV7-9
j_gene: TRBJ1-1
abundance: -
CDR3aa: CASGGRGTEAFF
CDR3nt: TGTGCCAGCGGCGGCAGGGGCACTGAAGCTTTCTTT

d_gene: -
v_gene: TRBV6-2/TRBV6-3
j_gene: TRBJ1-2
abundance: -
CDR3aa: CASSYRGGYYGYTF
CDR3nt: TGTGCCAGCAGTTACAGAGGGGGATACTATGGCTACACCTTC

d_gene: -
v_gene: TRBV6-5
j_gene: TRBJ1-1
abundance: few
CDR3aa: CASSYAGKYTEAFF
CDR3nt: TGTGCCAGCAGTTACGCTGGCAAATACACTGAAGCTTTCTTT

d_gene: -
v_gene: TRBV12-3/TRBV12-4
j_gene: TRBJ2-5
abundance: many
CDR3aa: CASSLGLNGATQYF
CDR3nt: TGTGCCAGCAGTTTAGGCCTTAACGGGGCGACCCAGTACTTC

d_gene: TRBD2
v_gene: TRBV4-1
j_gene: TRBJ2-3
abundance: few
CDR3aa: CASSPGLADLVTQYF
CDR3nt: TGCGCCAGCAGCCCGGGACTAGCGGACCTGGTTACGCAGTATTTT

d_gene: -
v_gene: TRBV6-1
j_gene: TRBJ2-7
abundance: few
CDR3aa: CASSPTWANSYEQYF
CDR3nt: TGTGCCAGCAGCCCTACATGGGCTAACTCCTACGAGCAGTACTTC

d_gene: -
v_gene: TRBV10-3
j_gene: TRBJ1-4
abundance: few
CDR3aa: CAISESLSFGAGGKLFF
CDR3nt: TGTGCCATCAGTGAGTCGCTTTCTTTTGGGGCTGGTGGAAAACTGTTTTTT

d_gene: -
v_gene: TRBV20-1
j_gene: TRBJ1-1
abundance: -
CDR3aa: CSATPMNTEAFF
CDR3nt: TGCAGTGCGACTCCAATGAACACTGAAGCTTTCTTT

d_gene: TRBD1
v_gene: TRBV5-1
j_gene: TRBJ2-5
abundance: -
CDR3aa: CASSSAGTGQETQYF
CDR3nt: TGCGCCAGCAGCTCGGCCGGGACAGGGCAGGAGACCCAGTACTTC

d_gene: -
v_gene: TRBV20-1
j_gene: TRBJ1-2
abundance: -
CDR3aa: CSARFGYGYTF
CDR3nt: TGCAGTGCACGCTTCGGCTATGGCTACACCTTC

d_gene: -
v_gene: TRBV4-3
j_gene: TRBJ1-6
abundance: many
CDR3aa: CASSHRTGTYNSPLHF
CDR3nt: TGCGCCAGCAGCCATAGGACCGGGACTTATAATTCACCCCTCCACTTT

d_gene: -
v_gene: TRBV16
j_gene: TRBJ1-2
abundance: many
CDR3aa: CASSQSGTPYGYTF
CDR3nt: TGTGCCAGCAGCCAATCAGGGACACCGTATGGCTACACCTTC

d_gene: -
v_gene: TRBV28
j_gene: TRBJ2-5
abundance: few
CDR3aa: CASSLGPARTLLRETQYF
CDR3nt: TGTGCCAGCAGTTTAGGCCCCGCCAGGACACTTTTAAGAGAGACCCAGTACTTC

d_gene: -
v_gene: TRBV7-2
j_gene: TRBJ1-5
abundance: -
CDR3aa: CASSLARGPGQPQHF
CDR3nt: TGTGCCAGCAGCTTAGCGCGGGGGCCCGGTCAGCCCCAGCATTTT

d_gene: TRBD1
v_gene: TRBV2
j_gene: TRBJ2-7
abundance: -
CDR3aa: CARCLSGARQGMPREQYF
CDR3nt: TGTGCCCGCTGTTTGTCGGGGGCACGACAGGGGATGCCCAGGGAGCAGTACTTC

d_gene: TRBD1
v_gene: TRBV4-3
j_gene: TRBJ2-3
abundance: -
CDR3aa: CASSQDGTGWTTDTQYF
CDR3nt: TGCGCCAGCAGCCAAGACGGGACAGGGTGGACCACAGATACGCAGTATTTT

d_gene: TRBD2
v_gene: TRBV4-2
j_gene: TRBJ2-7
abundance: -
CDR3aa: CASSQEAGEAGWYEQYF
CDR3nt: TGTGCCAGCAGCCAAGAAGCTGGCGAAGCGGGATGGTACGAGCAGTACTTC

d_gene: -
v_gene: TRBV20-1
j_gene: TRBJ2-4
abundance: few
CDR3aa: CSARWAANIQYF
CDR3nt: TGCAGTGCAAGGTGGGCGGCAAACATTCAGTACTTC

d_gene: -
v_gene: TRBV5-6
j_gene: TRBJ2-3
abundance: -
CDR3aa: CASSLTGTPHSTGTQYF
CDR3nt: TGTGCCAGCAGCCTAACCGGGACACCACACAGCACAGGTACGCAGTATTTT

d_gene: -
v_gene: TRBV20-1
j_gene: TRBJ2-7
abundance: -
CDR3aa: CSALRYEQYF
CDR3nt: TGCAGTGCTCTCCGCTACGAGCAGTACTTC

d_gene: -
v_gene: TRBV6-1
j_gene: TRBJ2-6
abundance: many
CDR3aa: CASSPAGANVLTF
CDR3nt: TGTGCCAGCAGTCCAGCTGGGGCCAACGTCCTGACTTTC

d_gene: -
v_gene: TRBV24-1
j_gene: TRBJ2-1
abundance: few
CDR3aa: CATSDPGKESSYNEQFF
CDR3nt: TGTGCCACCAGTGACCCTGGGAAGGAGAGCTCCTACAATGAGCAGTTCTTC

d_gene: -
v_gene: TRBV5-1
j_gene: TRBJ1-1
abundance: few
CDR3aa: CASSPWGETEAFF
CDR3nt: TGCGCCAGCAGCCCGTGGGGGGAGACTGAAGCTTTCTTT

d_gene: TRBD2
v_gene: TRBV20-1
j_gene: TRBJ2-2
abundance: few
CDR3aa: CSAFLAGGANTGELFF
CDR3nt: TGCAGTGCTTTTCTAGCGGGGGGCGCGAACACCGGGGAGCTGTTTTTT

d_gene: -
v_gene: TRBV5-1
j_gene: TRBJ2-3
abundance: many
CDR3aa: CASSLVRGVSADTQYF
CDR3nt: TGCGCCAGCAGCTTAGTTAGGGGCGTGTCAGCGGATACGCAGTATTTT

d_gene: -
v_gene: TRBV7-2
j_gene: TRBJ2-7
abundance: few
CDR3aa: CASSLAHTTGTSYYEQYF
CDR3nt: TGTGCCAGCAGCTTAGCCCACACCACAGGTACGAGCTACTACGAGCAGTACTTC

d_gene: TRBD1
v_gene: TRBV18
j_gene: TRBJ1-3
abundance: few
CDR3aa: CASSPPQQGRGNTIYF
CDR3nt: TGTGCCAGCTCACCTCCCCAACAGGGGCGAGGAAACACCATATATTTT

d_gene: -
v_gene: TRBV27
j_gene: TRBJ2-3
abundance: -
CDR3aa: CASSLSQVGTDTQYF
CDR3nt: TGTGCCAGCAGTTTATCACAGGTTGGCACAGATACGCAGTATTTT

d_gene: -
v_gene: TRBV10-2
j_gene: TRBJ1-1
abundance: -
CDR3aa: CASSELQAPGEAFF
CDR3nt: TGCGCCAGCAGTGAGTTACAGGCACCGGGGGAAGCTTTCTTT

d_gene: -
v_gene: TRBV12-3/TRBV12-4
j_gene: TRBJ2-1
abundance: many
CDR3aa: CASSRQASSYNEQFF
CDR3nt: TGTGCCAGCAGCCGACAGGCGAGCTCCTACAATGAGCAGTTCTTC

d_gene: -
v_gene: TRBV5-1
j_gene: TRBJ2-5
abundance: few
CDR3aa: CASSLILENSGETQYF
CDR3nt: TGCGCCAGCAGCTTGATTTTGGAGAATAGTGGAGAGACCCAGTACTTC

d_gene: TRBD1
v_gene: TRBV7-8
j_gene: TRBJ1-5
abundance: few
CDR3aa: CASSLAIGQGARQPQHF
CDR3nt: TGTGCCAGCAGCTTAGCAATAGGACAGGGGGCTCGTCAGCCCCAGCATTTT